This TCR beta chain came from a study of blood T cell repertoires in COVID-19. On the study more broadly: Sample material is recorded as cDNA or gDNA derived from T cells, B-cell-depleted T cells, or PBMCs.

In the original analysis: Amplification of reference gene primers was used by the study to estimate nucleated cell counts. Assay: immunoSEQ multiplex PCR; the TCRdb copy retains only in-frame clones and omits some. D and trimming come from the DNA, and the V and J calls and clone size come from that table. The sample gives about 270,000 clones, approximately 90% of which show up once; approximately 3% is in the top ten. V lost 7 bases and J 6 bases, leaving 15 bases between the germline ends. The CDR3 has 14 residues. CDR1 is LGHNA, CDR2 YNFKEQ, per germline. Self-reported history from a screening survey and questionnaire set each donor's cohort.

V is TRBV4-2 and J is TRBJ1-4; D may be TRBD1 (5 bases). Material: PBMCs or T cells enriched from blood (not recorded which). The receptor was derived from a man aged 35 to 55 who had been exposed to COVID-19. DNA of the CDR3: TGTGCCAGCACCGTAGCAGGGCGAGATGAAAAACTGTTTTTT. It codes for CASTVAGRDEKLFF.